Below, 5 T cell receptor beta chains from the same sample are listed, as sequenced in a study of OX40 agonist ivuxolimab in advanced cancers. Here immunoSEQ multiplex PCR was the method, and the copy in TCRdb shows in-frame clones only, minus some. This table holds about 73,000 clones, approximately 92% found once. Sample: CD4+ or CD8+ T cells sorted from blood, taken in a trial of the OX40 agonist ivuxolimab. These receptors were obtained from an adult with an advanced solid tumor such as melanoma, head and neck, liver or kidney cancer.

In regard to this clone: Other DNA sequences in the same sample also yield this CDR3. The gene calls are TRBV6-5 and TRBJ1-5, with D unresolved. The germline V gene has CDR1 MNHEY and CDR2 SVGAGI. The CDR3 has 13 residues. V lost 2 bases to trimming and J lost 0 bases, with 2 bases between them. The CDR3 DNA reads as TGTGCCAGCAGTTACGGTAGCAATCAGCCCCAGCATTTT. The encoded protein is CASSYGSNQPQHF.

The chain joins TRBV27 to TRBJ1-2; D is ambiguous. Germline CDR1 MNHEY, CDR2 SMNVEV (reference sequence). There are 13 residues in the CDR3. V gave up 0 bases and J gave up 8 bases, with 10 bases separating them. The chain's CDR3 is CASSLSGWNGYTF. The CDR3 coding sequence is TGTGCCAGCAGTTTATCTGGGTGGAACGGCTACACCTTC.

The chain joins TRBV7-8 to TRBJ2-1, with D perhaps matching TRBD1 (6 bases). Germline V gene lookup returns CDR1 SGHVS and CDR2 FQNEAQ. The CDR3 is 14 residues long. V lost 5 bases and J 8 bases, leaving 16 bases between the germline ends. Written as DNA, the CDR3 is TGTGCCAGCAGCGAAGAGGACAGCTGGGATGAGCAGTTCTTC. Translating gives CASSEEDSWDEQFF.

This sequence joins TRBV7-9 and TRBJ1-2; D is ambiguous. Germline lookup yields CDR1 SEHNR and CDR2 FQNEAQ (reference sequence). This CDR3 spans 12 amino acids. V lost 7 bases and J 6 bases, leaving 12 bases between the germline ends. CDR3 sequence (DNA): TGTGCCAGCATTAACAGCTTGAATGGCTACACCTTC. Its translation is CASINSLNGYTF.

This clone has just one count. The J gene is TRBJ1-5, the V gene TRBV5-6; TRBD1 matches 9 bases. Per germline, CDR1 SGHDT and CDR2 YYEEEE. The CDR3 totals 15 residues. The junction had 4 bases not matched to a gene; V was cut back by 1 base and J by 5 bases. The DNA for the CDR3 is TGTGCCAGCAGCTTGCGTGACAGGGGGTATCAGCCCCAGCATTTT. Its translation: CASSLRDRGYQPQHF.